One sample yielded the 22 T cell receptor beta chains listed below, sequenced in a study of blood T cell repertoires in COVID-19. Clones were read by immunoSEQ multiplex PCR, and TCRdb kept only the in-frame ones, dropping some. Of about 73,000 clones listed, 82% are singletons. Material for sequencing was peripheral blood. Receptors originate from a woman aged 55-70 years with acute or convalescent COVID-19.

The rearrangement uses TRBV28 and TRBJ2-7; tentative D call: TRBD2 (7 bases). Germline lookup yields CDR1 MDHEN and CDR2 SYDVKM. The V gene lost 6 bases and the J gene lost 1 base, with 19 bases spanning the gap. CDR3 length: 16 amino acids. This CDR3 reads CASSLPRGASSYEQYF. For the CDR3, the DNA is TGTGCCAGCAGCCTTCCCCGGGGGGCCAGTTCCTACGAGCAGTACTTC.

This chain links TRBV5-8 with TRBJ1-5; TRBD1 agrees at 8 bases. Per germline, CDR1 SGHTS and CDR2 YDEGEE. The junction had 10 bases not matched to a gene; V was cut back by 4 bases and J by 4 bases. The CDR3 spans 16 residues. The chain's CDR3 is CASSAMRQGRNQPQHF. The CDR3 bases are TGTGCCAGCAGCGCTATGAGACAGGGGAGGAATCAGCCCCAGCATTTT.

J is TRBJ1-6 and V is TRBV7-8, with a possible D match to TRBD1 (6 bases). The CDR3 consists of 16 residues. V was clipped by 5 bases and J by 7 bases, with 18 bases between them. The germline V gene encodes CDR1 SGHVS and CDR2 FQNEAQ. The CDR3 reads CASSPQGGQTNSPLHF. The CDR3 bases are TGTGCCAGCAGCCCACAAGGTGGACAGACGAATTCACCCCTCCACTTT.

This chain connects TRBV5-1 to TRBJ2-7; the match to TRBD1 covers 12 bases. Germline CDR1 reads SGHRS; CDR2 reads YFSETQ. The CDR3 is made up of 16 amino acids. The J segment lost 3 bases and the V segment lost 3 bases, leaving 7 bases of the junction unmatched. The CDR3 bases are TGCGCCAGCAGCTGGGGACAGGGGGCCCGAAACTACGAGCAGTACTTC. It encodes CASSWGQGARNYEQYF.

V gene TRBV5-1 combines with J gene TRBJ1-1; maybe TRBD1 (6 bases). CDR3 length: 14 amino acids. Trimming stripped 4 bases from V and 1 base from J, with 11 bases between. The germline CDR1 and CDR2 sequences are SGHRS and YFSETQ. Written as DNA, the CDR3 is TGCGCCAGCAGCCAACAGGGTCAGAACACTGAAGCTTTCTTT. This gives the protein CASSQQGQNTEAFF.

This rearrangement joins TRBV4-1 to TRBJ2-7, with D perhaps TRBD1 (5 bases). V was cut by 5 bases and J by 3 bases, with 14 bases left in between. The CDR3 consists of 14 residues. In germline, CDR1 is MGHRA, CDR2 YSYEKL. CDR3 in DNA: TGCGCCAGCAGCTTTCAGACAGTAGGCTACGAGCAGTACTTC. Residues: CASSFQTVGYEQYF.

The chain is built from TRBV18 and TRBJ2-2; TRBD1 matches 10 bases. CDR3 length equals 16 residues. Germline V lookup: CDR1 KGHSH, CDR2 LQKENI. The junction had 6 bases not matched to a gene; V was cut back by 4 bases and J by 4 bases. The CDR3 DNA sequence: TGTGCCAGCTCACAGACTGGGACAGGGGTCACCGGGGAGCTGTTTTTT. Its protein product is CASSQTGTGVTGELFF.

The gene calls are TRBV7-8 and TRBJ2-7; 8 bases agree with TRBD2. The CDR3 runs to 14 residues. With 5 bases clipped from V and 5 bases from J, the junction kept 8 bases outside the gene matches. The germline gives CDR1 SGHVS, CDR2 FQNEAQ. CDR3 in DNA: TGTGCCAGCAGCGCCCTAGCGGGTGGGCACGAGCAGTACTTC. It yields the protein CASSALAGGHEQYF.

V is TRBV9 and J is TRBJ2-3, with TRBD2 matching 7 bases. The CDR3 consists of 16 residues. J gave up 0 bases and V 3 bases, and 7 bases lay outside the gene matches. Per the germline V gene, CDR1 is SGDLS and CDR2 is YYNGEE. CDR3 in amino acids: CASSAPSGYSTDTQYF. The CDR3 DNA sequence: TGTGCCAGCAGCGCTCCTAGCGGCTATAGCACAGATACGCAGTATTTT. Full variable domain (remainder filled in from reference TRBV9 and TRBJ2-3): DSGVTQTPKHLITATGQRVTLRCSPRSGDLSVYWYQQSLDQGLQFLIQYYNGEERAKGNILERFSAQQFPDLHSELNLSSLELGDSALYFCASSAPSGYSTDTQYFGPGTRLTVL.

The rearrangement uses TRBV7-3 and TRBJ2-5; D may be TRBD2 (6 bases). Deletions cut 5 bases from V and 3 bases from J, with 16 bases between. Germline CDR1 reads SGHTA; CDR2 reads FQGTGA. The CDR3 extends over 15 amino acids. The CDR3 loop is CASSRGRGAEETQYF. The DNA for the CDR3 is TGTGCCAGCAGCCGCGGGCGGGGCGCGGAAGAGACCCAGTACTTC.

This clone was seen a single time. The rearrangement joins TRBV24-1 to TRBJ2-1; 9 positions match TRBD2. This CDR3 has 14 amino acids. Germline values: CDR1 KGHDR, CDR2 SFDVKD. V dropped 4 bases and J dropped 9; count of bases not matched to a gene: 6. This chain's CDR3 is CATSDPGTSTEQFF. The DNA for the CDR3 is TGTGCCACCAGTGACCCGGGGACTAGCACTGAGCAGTTCTTC.

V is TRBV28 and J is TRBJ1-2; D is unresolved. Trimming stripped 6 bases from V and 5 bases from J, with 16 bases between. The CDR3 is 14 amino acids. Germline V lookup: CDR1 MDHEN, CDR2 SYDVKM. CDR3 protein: CASSLTTTSYGYTF. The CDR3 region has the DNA TGTGCCAGCAGCCTCACAACAACATCATATGGCTACACCTTC.

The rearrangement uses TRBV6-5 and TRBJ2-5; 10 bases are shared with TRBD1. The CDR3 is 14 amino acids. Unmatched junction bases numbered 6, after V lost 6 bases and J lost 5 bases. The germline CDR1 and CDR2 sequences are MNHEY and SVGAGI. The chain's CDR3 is CASRKGQGWETQYF. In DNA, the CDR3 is TGTGCCAGCAGAAAGGGACAGGGGTGGGAGACCCAGTACTTC.

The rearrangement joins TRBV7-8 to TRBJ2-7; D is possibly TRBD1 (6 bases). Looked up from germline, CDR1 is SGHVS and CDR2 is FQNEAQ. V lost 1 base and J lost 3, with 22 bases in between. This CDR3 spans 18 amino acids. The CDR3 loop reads CASSLVGSPGAHNYEQYF. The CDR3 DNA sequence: TGTGCCAGCAGCTTAGTCGGGTCCCCAGGGGCACATAACTACGAGCAGTACTTC. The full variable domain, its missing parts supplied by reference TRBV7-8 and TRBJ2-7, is GAGVSQSPRYKVAKRGQDVALRCDPISGHVSLFWYQQALGQGPEFLTYFQNEAQLDKSGLPSDRFFAERPEGSVSTLKIQRTQQEDSAVYLCASSLVGSPGAHNYEQYFGPGTRLTVT.

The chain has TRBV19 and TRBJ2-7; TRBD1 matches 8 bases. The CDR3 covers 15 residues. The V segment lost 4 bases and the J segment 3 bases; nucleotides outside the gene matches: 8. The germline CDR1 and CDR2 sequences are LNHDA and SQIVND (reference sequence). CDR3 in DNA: TGTGCCAGTAGTAGGCAGACAGGGGTAGGCTACGAGCAGTACTTC. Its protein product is CASSRQTGVGYEQYF. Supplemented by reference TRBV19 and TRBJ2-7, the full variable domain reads DGGITQSPKYLFRKEGQNVTLSCEQNLNHDAMYWYRQDPGQGLRLIYYSQIVNDFQKGDIAEGYSVSREKKESFPLTVTSAQKNPTAFYLCASSRQTGVGYEQYFGPGTRLTVT.

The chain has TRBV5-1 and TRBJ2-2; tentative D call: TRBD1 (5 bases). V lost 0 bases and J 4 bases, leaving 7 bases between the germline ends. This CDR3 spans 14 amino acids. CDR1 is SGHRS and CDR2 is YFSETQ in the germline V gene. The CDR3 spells CASSLGQGTGELFF. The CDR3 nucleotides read TGCGCCAGCAGCTTGGGGCAGGGCACCGGGGAGCTGTTTTTT.

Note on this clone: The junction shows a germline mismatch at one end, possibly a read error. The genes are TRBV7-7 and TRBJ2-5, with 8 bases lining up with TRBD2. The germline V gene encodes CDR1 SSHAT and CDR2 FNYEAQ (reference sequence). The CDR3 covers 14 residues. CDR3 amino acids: CASSLTGTRETQYF. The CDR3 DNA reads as TGTGCTAGCAGCTTAACCGGGACTAGGGAGACCCAGTACTTC. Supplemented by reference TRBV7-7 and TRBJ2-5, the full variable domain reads GAGVSQSPRYKVTKRGQDVTLRCDPISSHATLYWYQQALGQGPEFLTYFNYEAQPDKSGLPSDRFSAERPEGSISTLTIQRTEQRDSAMYRCASSLTGTRETQYFGPGTRLLVL.

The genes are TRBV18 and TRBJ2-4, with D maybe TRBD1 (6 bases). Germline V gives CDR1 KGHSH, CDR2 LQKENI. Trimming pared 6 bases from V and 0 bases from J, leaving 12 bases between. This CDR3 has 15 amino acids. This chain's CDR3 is CASSPGTQAKNIQYF. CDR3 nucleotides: TGTGCCAGCTCCCCCGGGACACAAGCCAAAAACATTCAGTACTTC.

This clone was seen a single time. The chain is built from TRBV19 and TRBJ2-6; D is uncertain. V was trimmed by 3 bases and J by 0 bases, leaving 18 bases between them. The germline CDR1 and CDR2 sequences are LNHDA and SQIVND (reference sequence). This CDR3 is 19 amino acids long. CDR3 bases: TGTGCCAGTAGTATCCGACGATACAGAGACCCCTCTGGGGCCAACGTCCTGACTTTC. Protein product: CASSIRRYRDPSGANVLTF.

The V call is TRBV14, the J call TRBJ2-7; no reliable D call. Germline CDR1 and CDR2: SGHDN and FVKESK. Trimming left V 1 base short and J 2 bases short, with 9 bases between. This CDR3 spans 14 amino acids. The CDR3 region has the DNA TGTGCCAGCAGCCAAGTAAATCTTCCCTACGAGCAGTACTTC. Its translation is CASSQVNLPYEQYF.

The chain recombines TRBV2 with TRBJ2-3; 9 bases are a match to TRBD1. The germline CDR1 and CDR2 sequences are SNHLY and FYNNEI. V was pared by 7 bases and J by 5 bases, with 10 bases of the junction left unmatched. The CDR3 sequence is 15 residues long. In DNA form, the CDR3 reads TGTGCCAGCACCGAGTCAGGGACAGGGAAAGATACGCAGTATTTT. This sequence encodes CASTESGTGKDTQYF.

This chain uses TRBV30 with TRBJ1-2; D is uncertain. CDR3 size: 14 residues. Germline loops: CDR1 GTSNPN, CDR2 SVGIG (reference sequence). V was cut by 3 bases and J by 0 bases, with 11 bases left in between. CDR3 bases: TGTGCCTGGAGCCCGGGGAGTGCTAACTATGGCTACACCTTC. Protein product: CAWSPGSANYGYTF.